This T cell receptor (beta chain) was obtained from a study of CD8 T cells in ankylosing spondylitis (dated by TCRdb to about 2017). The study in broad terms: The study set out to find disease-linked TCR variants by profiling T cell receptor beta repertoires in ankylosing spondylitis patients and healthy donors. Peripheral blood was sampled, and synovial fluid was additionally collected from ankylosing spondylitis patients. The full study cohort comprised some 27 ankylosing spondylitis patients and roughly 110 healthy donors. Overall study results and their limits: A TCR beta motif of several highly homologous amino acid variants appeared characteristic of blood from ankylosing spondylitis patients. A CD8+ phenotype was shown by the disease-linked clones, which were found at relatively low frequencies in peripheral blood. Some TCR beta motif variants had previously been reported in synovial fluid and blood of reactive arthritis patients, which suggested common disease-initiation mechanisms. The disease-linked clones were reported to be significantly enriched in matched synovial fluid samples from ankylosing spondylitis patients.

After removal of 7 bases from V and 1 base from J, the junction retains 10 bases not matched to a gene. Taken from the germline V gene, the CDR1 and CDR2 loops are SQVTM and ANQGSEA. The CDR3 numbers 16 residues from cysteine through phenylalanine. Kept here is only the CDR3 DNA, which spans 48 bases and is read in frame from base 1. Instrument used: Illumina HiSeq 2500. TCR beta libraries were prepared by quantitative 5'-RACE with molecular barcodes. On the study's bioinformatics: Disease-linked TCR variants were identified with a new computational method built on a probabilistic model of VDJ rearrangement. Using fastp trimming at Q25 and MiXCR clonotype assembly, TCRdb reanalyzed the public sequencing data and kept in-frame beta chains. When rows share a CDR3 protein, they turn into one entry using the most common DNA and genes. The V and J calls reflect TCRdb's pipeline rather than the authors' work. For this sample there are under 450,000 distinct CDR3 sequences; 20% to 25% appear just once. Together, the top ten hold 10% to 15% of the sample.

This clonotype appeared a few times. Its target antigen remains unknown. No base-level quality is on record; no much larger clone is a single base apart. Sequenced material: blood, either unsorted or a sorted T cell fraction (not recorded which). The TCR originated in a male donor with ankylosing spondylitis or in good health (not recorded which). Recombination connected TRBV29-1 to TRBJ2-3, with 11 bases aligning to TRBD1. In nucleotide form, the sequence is TGCAGCGCGGTCCCTTGGGGACAGGGGGGCACAGATACGCAGTATTTT. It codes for CSAVPWGQGGTDTQYF.